What follows are 13 T cell receptor beta chains derived from one specimen sequenced in a study of vaccination and CD4 T cells after COVID-19. Sequencing of the DNA from cultured CD4+ T cells was carried out with the Oncomine TCR Beta short-read assay. Genomic DNA was isolated from cultured CD4+ T cells. TCRdb processed the PCR reads anew with MiXCR; each CDR3 protein has one entry. The sample gives about 11,000 distinct CDR3 sequences, 25% to 30% of which show up once; over 15% is in the top ten. Antigens of these TCRs are unknown. Treatment indicated: approximately 9-day PBMC culture with coronavirus spike peptide pools or control peptides (ViraFEST assay). According to the study, CD4+ T cells from the unexposed donor were gathered ahead of the COVID-19 pandemic (2011-2018). Input material: CD4+ T cells from blood, cultured in vitro. These receptors were obtained from a human donor in good health.

J is TRBJ1-4 and V is TRBV7-2, with a possible D match to TRBD1 (5 bases). Germline V gene lookup returns CDR1 SGHTA and CDR2 FQGNSA. V lost 5 bases to trimming and J lost 8 bases, with 18 bases between them. CDR3 length: 15 amino acids. This CDR3 is CASSPQGSLREKLFF. The CDR3 nucleotides are TGTGCCAGCAGCCCGCAGGGTTCATTAAGGGAAAAACTGTTTTTT. Variable domain in full (rest from reference TRBV7-2 and TRBJ1-4): GAGVSQSPSNKVTEKGKDVELRCDPISGHTALYWYRQSLGQGLEFLIYFQGNSAPDKSGLPSDRFSAERTGGSVSTLTIQRTQQEDSAVYLCASSPQGSLREKLFFGSGTQLSVL.

By share of the sample, this clonotype is medium-sized. This sequence joins TRBV28 and TRBJ2-6; D is perhaps TRBD1 (5 bases). Germline values: CDR1 MDHEN, CDR2 SYDVKM. The CDR3 has 15 residues. V gave up 5 bases and J gave up 0 bases, with 8 bases separating them. The CDR3 DNA is TGTGCCAGCAGTACAGGATCCTCTGGGGCCAACGTCCTGACTTTC. As protein: CASSTGSSGANVLTF.

The chain recombines TRBV28 with TRBJ2-7, with D tentatively TRBD2 (5 bases). V was trimmed by 5 bases and J by 4 bases, leaving 15 bases between them. Germline V gene lookup returns CDR1 MDHEN and CDR2 SYDVKM. The CDR3 covers 14 residues. CDR3 DNA sequence: TGTGCCAGCAGTCCGGGGTACCGAGGGTACGAGCAGTACTTC. It yields the protein CASSPGYRGYEQYF.

The V call is TRBV6-2 or TRBV6-3, the J call TRBJ2-2, with 11 bases identical to TRBD2. The CDR3 contains 16 residues. V shed 8 bases and J 9 bases; nucleotides not matched to a gene: 14. CDR1 and CDR2 (germline): MNHEY, SVGEGT. The CDR3 reads CASSRLAGPLSRELFF. DNA for the CDR3: TGTGCCAGCTCTCGACTAGCGGGGCCCTTAAGCCGGGAGCTGTTTTTT.

This clonotype has more than one count but fewer than ten. V usage is TRBV5-8 and J usage is TRBJ1-1; D is perhaps TRBD1 (5 bases). Per germline, CDR1 SGHTS and CDR2 YDEGEE. The CDR3 loop spans 15 amino acids. The V gene lost 1 base and the J gene lost 0 bases, with 10 bases spanning the gap. The DNA for the CDR3 is TGTGCCAGCAGCTTGCGAGGGGTCATGAACACTGAAGCTTTCTTT. It yields the protein CASSLRGVMNTEAFF.

This clonotype occurred a few times. The chain couples TRBV7-6 to TRBJ2-1; D not resolved. CDR1 and CDR2 from the germline V gene are SGHVS and FNYEAQ. The CDR3 totals 13 residues. The V end lost 1 base, the J end lost 5 bases, and 6 bases lay between the germline ends. Here the CDR3 reads CASSLDQNNEQFF. The CDR3 DNA is TGTGCCAGCAGCTTAGACCAAAACAATGAGCAGTTCTTC.

This clonotype was seen only a few times. The J gene is TRBJ1-1, the V gene TRBV6-1, with TRBD1 identical over 9 bases. The CDR3 is made up of 14 amino acids. Germline assignment: CDR1 MNHNS and CDR2 SASEGT. With 1 base clipped from V and 7 bases from J, the junction kept 4 bases outside the gene matches. The CDR3 protein is CASSEEGTGLEAFF. CDR3 sequence (DNA): TGTGCCAGCAGTGAAGAGGGGACAGGGCTTGAAGCTTTCTTT.

This chain uses TRBV20-1 with TRBJ2-5; D possibly corresponds to TRBD1 (5 bases). Germline lookup yields CDR1 DFQATT and CDR2 SNEGSKA (reference sequence). The V end was cut by 0 bases, the J end by 5 bases, with 10 bases between. The CDR3 spans 13 residues. The CDR3 region has the DNA TGCAGTGCTAGAGATCCAGGGCCGGAGACCCAGTACTTC. Its translation is CSARDPGPETQYF.

This chain connects TRBV19 to TRBJ2-5; tentatively, D is TRBD1 or TRBD2 (6 bases each). The germline CDR1 and CDR2 sequences are LNHDA and SQIVND (reference sequence). This CDR3 is built from 13 residues. Between the trimmed V and J ends, which lost 4 bases and 6 bases, there was a span of 12 bases. Here the CDR3 reads CASSSRGRQTQYF. The CDR3 nucleotides read TGTGCCAGTAGTAGCCGGGGGCGACAGACCCAGTACTTC.

The V gene is TRBV5-4, the J gene TRBJ2-7; D is perhaps TRBD2 (6 bases). This CDR3 is 16 amino acids long. The V gene lost 4 bases and the J gene lost 5 bases, with 22 bases spanning the gap. Looked up from germline, CDR1 is SGHNT and CDR2 is YYREEE (reference sequence). CDR3 sequence (DNA): TGTGCCAGCAGCCATAAAGGGACTCACCTAAACCACGAGCAGTACTTC. Translating it yields CASSHKGTHLNHEQYF.

CDR3 bases: TGTGCCAGCAGCTTAGTGGTGGCAGATACGCAGTATTTT. This gives the protein CASSLVVADTQYF. The chain employs TRBV7-2 and TRBJ2-3; D uncertain. Germline V gene data show CDR1 as SGHTA and CDR2 as FQGNSA. Trimming took off 1 base at V and 4 bases at J, with 6 bases between the two ends. This CDR3 is 13 amino acids long. The whole variable domain, remainder taken from reference TRBV7-2 and TRBJ2-3, is GAGVSQSPSNKVTEKGKDVELRCDPISGHTALYWYRQSLGQGLEFLIYFQGNSAPDKSGLPSDRFSAERTGGSVSTLTIQRTQQEDSAVYLCASSLVVADTQYFGPGTRLTVL.

The chain recombines TRBV5-1 with TRBJ2-5; TRBD1 agrees at 8 bases. V lost 0 bases to trimming and J lost 2 bases; unmatched junction nucleotides: 3. CDR1 and CDR2 (germline): SGHRS, YFSETQ. This CDR3 is 15 amino acids long. CDR3 sequence reads: CASSLVGTGQETQYF. In nucleotides, the CDR3 is TGCGCCAGCAGCTTGGTTGGGACAGGTCAAGAGACCCAGTACTTC.

The V and J genes are TRBV7-8 and TRBJ2-7; perhaps TRBD2 as D (6 bases). Trimming left V 4 bases short and J 0 bases short, with 16 bases between. Germline values: CDR1 SGHVS, CDR2 FQNEAQ. This CDR3 is 16 amino acids long. CDR3 sequence reads: CASSSGGAWDSYEQYF. In DNA form, the CDR3 reads TGTGCCAGCAGCTCAGGAGGGGCTTGGGACTCCTACGAGCAGTACTTC.